These 22 T cell receptor beta chains were all obtained from the same sample, sequenced in a study of blood T cell repertoires in COVID-19. Sequencing was performed with immunoSEQ multiplex PCR; in TCRdb, only in-frame clones are kept and a portion is missing. The data contain about 260,000 clones, 86% of them seen just once; the ten biggest clones take up 2% to 2.5%. The specimen was PBMCs or T cells enriched from blood (not recorded which). The origin of the receptors is a woman in her 50s who had recovered from COVID-19.

V usage is TRBV9 and J usage is TRBJ2-2; tentatively, D is TRBD2 (7 bases). The V gene's germline CDR1 is SGDLS and CDR2 YYNGEE. Between the trimmed V and J ends, which lost 4 bases and 1 base, there was a span of 14 bases. The CDR3 is 16 amino acids. CDR3 nucleotide sequence: TGTGCCAGCAGCCCTAGAGGGGGGGTGAACACCGGGGAGCTGTTTTTT. Translation: CASSPRGGVNTGELFF.

V gene TRBV5-5 combines with J gene TRBJ2-5, with D perhaps matching TRBD1 (6 bases). The V end was cut by 3 bases, the J end by 1 base, with 16 bases between. This CDR3 is 16 amino acids long. Germline V CDR1 and CDR2: SGHKS, YYEKEE (reference sequence). The chain's CDR3 is CASSYDPAGVQETQYF. CDR3 nucleotide sequence: TGTGCCAGCAGCTACGACCCCGCAGGGGTCCAAGAGACCCAGTACTTC.

This clone was recorded a few times. The chain uses TRBV7-8 and TRBJ1-1, with 9 bases that match TRBD1. Trimming cost V 1 base and J 3 bases; bases outside gene matches: 0. The germline gives CDR1 SGHVS, CDR2 FQNEAQ. There are 14 residues in the CDR3. CDR3: CASSLGTGDTEAFF. The DNA of the CDR3 is TGTGCCAGCAGCTTAGGGACAGGGGACACTGAAGCTTTCTTT. The entire variable domain, with the rest obtained from reference TRBV7-8 and TRBJ1-1, is as follows: GAGVSQSPRYKVAKRGQDVALRCDPISGHVSLFWYQQALGQGPEFLTYFQNEAQLDKSGLPSDRFFAERPEGSVSTLKIQRTQQEDSAVYLCASSLGTGDTEAFFGQGTRLTVV.

The rearrangement uses TRBV7-2 and TRBJ2-5; 10 positions agree with TRBD2. Trimming at V came to 8 bases and at J to 6 bases, leaving 6 bases not matched to a gene. This CDR3 comprises 13 residues. Germline V gives CDR1 SGHTA, CDR2 FQGNSA. CDR3 DNA: TGTGCCAGCCGGAGCGGGGGGGCGAAGACCCAGTACTTC. Translating gives CASRSGGAKTQYF.

The V gene is TRBV7-3, the J gene TRBJ2-3, with 7 nucleotides matching TRBD1. The CDR3 covers 15 residues. The V gene's germline CDR1 is SGHTA and CDR2 FQGTGA. V lost 6 bases, J lost 0 bases, and 6 bases stayed unmatched. The CDR3 protein is CASSPQGHSTDTQYF. CDR3 bases: TGTGCCAGCAGTCCACAGGGGCATAGCACAGATACGCAGTATTTT.

Only a few counts were recorded for this clone. The chain employs TRBV7-3 and TRBJ2-2; 12 bases are shared with TRBD2. The germline gives CDR1 SGHTA, CDR2 FQGTGA. The V and J ends lost 2 bases and 7 bases, in that order; junction bases with no gene match: 8. This CDR3 has 17 amino acids. The CDR3 region has the DNA TGTGCCAGCAGCTTATCGCCGGGACTAGCGGGTGGCGGGGAGCTGTTTTTT. Translated, it gives CASSLSPGLAGGGELFF.

The rearrangement uses TRBV5-6 and TRBJ2-5, with 9 nucleotides matching TRBD2. Germline V gene sequence: CDR1 SGHDT, CDR2 YYEEEE. V trimming: 3 bases; J trimming: 0 bases; junction bases outside the gene matches: 3. This CDR3 is 15 amino acids long. The CDR3 here is CASSWPSGDQETQYF. The CDR3 bases are TGTGCCAGCAGCTGGCCTAGCGGGGACCAAGAGACCCAGTACTTC.

V and J are TRBV7-3 and TRBJ2-3; 7 nucleotides match TRBD1. Trimming took 8 bases from V and 3 from J; bases not matched to a gene: 14. This CDR3 spans 16 amino acids. Per germline, CDR1 SGHTA and CDR2 FQGTGA. The CDR3 protein is CASAPQGNLRTDTQYF. In DNA form, the CDR3 reads TGTGCCAGCGCACCACAGGGGAACCTTAGGACAGATACGCAGTATTTT.

The rearrangement uses TRBV11-2 and TRBJ2-7; D is ambiguous. Germline V gene sequence: CDR1 SGHAT, CDR2 FQNNGV. This CDR3 contains 13 residues. V lost 4 bases, J lost 7 bases, and 14 bases lay in between. CDR3: CASSSLPPSEQYF. CDR3 coding DNA: TGTGCCAGCAGCTCCCTTCCGCCTAGTGAGCAGTACTTC. The whole variable domain, remainder taken from reference TRBV11-2 and TRBJ2-7, is EAGVAQSPRYKIIEKRQSVAFWCNPISGHATLYWYQQILGQGPKLLIQFQNNGVVDDSQLPKDRFSAERLKGVDSTLKIQPAKLEDSAVYLCASSSLPPSEQYFGPGTRLTVT.

The gene calls are TRBV6-5 and TRBJ1-2; 7 nucleotides agree with TRBD1. In germline, CDR1 is MNHEY, CDR2 SVGAGI. J was trimmed by 0 bases and V by 6 bases; bases with no gene match: 7. The CDR3 contains 15 residues. CDR3 in DNA: TGTGCCAGCAGCACTACAGGGGTCCCTAACTATGGCTACACCTTC. It encodes CASSTTGVPNYGYTF.

The chain is built from TRBV19 and TRBJ2-1; 8 nucleotides match TRBD1. J gave up 6 bases and V 4 bases, and 2 bases lay outside the gene matches. Germline-derived CDR1 and CDR2 are LNHDA and SQIVND (reference sequence). The CDR3 spans 13 residues. This CDR3 is CASSTDRVNEQFF. CDR3 nucleotide sequence: TGTGCCAGTAGTACGGACAGGGTCAATGAGCAGTTCTTC. Looking up the rest from reference TRBV19 and TRBJ2-1 gives the full variable domain: DGGITQSPKYLFRKEGQNVTLSCEQNLNHDAMYWYRQDPGQGLRLIYYSQIVNDFQKGDIAEGYSVSREKKESFPLTVTSAQKNPTAFYLCASSTDRVNEQFFGPGTRLTVL.

The J gene is TRBJ1-5, the V gene TRBV4-3; 10 bases fit TRBD1. The CDR3 loop spans 14 amino acids. Germline loops: CDR1 LGHNA, CDR2 YSLEER. Losses at the gene ends were 4 bases for V and 9 bases for J; bases not matched to a gene: 6. The chain's CDR3 is CASSRETGGRPQHF. The CDR3 nucleotides read TGCGCCAGCAGCCGAGAGACAGGGGGCAGGCCCCAGCATTTT.

The genes are TRBV7-8 and TRBJ1-6; 7 bases match TRBD1. The CDR3 extends over 15 amino acids. Germline values: CDR1 SGHVS, CDR2 FQNEAQ. The junction had 5 bases not matched to a gene; V was cut back by 0 bases and J by 9 bases. For the CDR3, the DNA is TGTGCCAGCAGCTTAGCCCGGCAGGGGGTTTCACCCCTCCACTTT. It codes for CASSLARQGVSPLHF.

The chain links TRBV6-5 to TRBJ1-1, with D unresolved. The CDR3 contains 14 residues. CDR1 MNHEY and CDR2 SVGAGI come from the germline V gene. Trimming left V 6 bases short and J 0 bases short, with 11 bases between. The CDR3: CASSQTSLNTEAFF. CDR3 sequence (DNA): TGTGCCAGCAGCCAGACTTCCCTGAACACTGAAGCTTTCTTT.

The chain has TRBV27 and TRBJ2-6; perhaps TRBD1 as D (6 bases). The germline gives CDR1 MNHEY, CDR2 SMNVEV (reference sequence). The CDR3 length is 17 residues. V lost 6 bases and J lost 2, with 17 bases in between. The CDR3 loop is CASSRLSGAAGANVLTF. Here the CDR3 DNA reads TGTGCCAGCAGCCGACTTTCAGGGGCGGCTGGGGCCAACGTCCTGACTTTC.

The rearrangement uses TRBV30 and TRBJ1-5, with D perhaps TRBD1 (6 bases). This CDR3 spans 13 amino acids. From germline, CDR1 is GTSNPN and CDR2 SVGIG (reference sequence). V was cut by 2 bases and J by 5 bases, with 10 bases left in between. CDR3: CAWSKQGDQPQHF. In DNA, the CDR3 is TGTGCCTGGAGTAAACAGGGAGATCAGCCCCAGCATTTT. The full variable domain, in which reference TRBV30 and TRBJ1-5 provide the parts outside the CDR3, is SQTIHQWPATLVQPVGSPLSLECTVEGTSNPNLYWYRQAAGRGLQLLFYSVGIGQISSEVPQNLSASRPQDRQFILSSKKLLLSDSGFYLCAWSKQGDQPQHFGDGTRLSIL.

The chain uses TRBV2 and TRBJ1-5; D is uncertain. Looked up from germline, CDR1 is SNHLY and CDR2 is FYNNEI. CDR3 length: 15 amino acids. The germline V and J ends were trimmed by 6 bases and 0 bases, with 12 bases remaining between them. CDR3 sequence reads: CASRRGQNSNQPQHF. In nucleotides, the CDR3 is TGTGCCAGCAGGAGAGGGCAGAATAGCAATCAGCCCCAGCATTTT.

The chain joins TRBV7-2 to TRBJ1-5; D possibly corresponds to TRBD1 (6 bases). The CDR3 runs 13 residues. With 3 bases removed from V and 4 bases from J, the gap between germline ends came to 7 bases. Germline CDR1 SGHTA, CDR2 FQGNSA. CDR3 in amino acids: CASSFQGNQPQHF. The CDR3 region has the DNA TGTGCCAGCAGCTTTCAGGGGAATCAGCCCCAGCATTTT.

The chain is built from TRBV15 and TRBJ2-7, with TRBD2 matching 10 bases. V shed 1 base, J shed 4 bases, and the junction held 1 base outside the gene matches. The CDR3 is 14 amino acids. Germline values: CDR1 LNHNV, CDR2 YYDKDF (reference sequence). In DNA form, the CDR3 reads TGTGCCACCAGCAGAGGACTAGCGGGTTACGAGCAGTACTTC. This sequence encodes CATSRGLAGYEQYF.

CDR3 sequence: CASSLGTSVETQYF. The CDR3 DNA reads as TGTGCCAGCAGTCTAGGGACTAGCGTAGAGACCCAGTACTTC. This chain joins TRBV27 and TRBJ2-5; TRBD2 matches 10 bases. With V trimmed by 5 bases and J by 4 bases, 4 bases remained unmatched. CDR3 length: 14 residues. Germline V gene data show CDR1 as MNHEY and CDR2 as SMNVEV (reference sequence).

The chain couples TRBV15 to TRBJ1-4, with D unclear. Germline lookup yields CDR1 LNHNV and CDR2 YYDKDF (reference sequence). This CDR3 spans 13 amino acids. The V end lost 5 bases, the J end lost 10 bases, and 14 bases lay between the germline ends. The CDR3 sequence is CATSLREAGKLFF. CDR3 DNA sequence: TGTGCCACCAGCTTACGGGAAGCAGGAAAACTGTTTTTT.

This clone was seen just once. V gene TRBV28 combines with J gene TRBJ1-2, with TRBD1 matching 8 bases. V shed 8 bases and J 7 bases; nucleotides not matched to a gene: 12. The CDR3 length is 14 residues. Germline CDR1 reads MDHEN; CDR2 reads SYDVKM. CDR3 protein: CASGGQVIVGGYTF. In nucleotides, the CDR3 is TGTGCCAGCGGGGGACAGGTGATAGTTGGTGGCTACACCTTC.